The source of this T cell receptor (beta chain) is a study of T cells in Graves' hyperthyroidism and ophthalmopathy. Amplification yielded TCR beta CDR3 regions, with RNA transcripts as the source. The TCR CDR3 was amplified in a first-round RT-PCR using the HTBI primer set. Using its own MiXCR run on the multiplex PCR reads, TCRdb lists one record per CDR3 protein. The sample has about 580,000 distinct CDR3 sequences, approximately 15% seen once. Trimming took off 5 bases at V and 6 bases at J, with 8 bases between the two ends. CDR1 MNHNS and CDR2 SASEGT come from the germline V gene. This CDR3 has 12 amino acids. This clonotype was observed a handful of times. Source material for PBMCs was more than 7.5 ml fresh peripheral blood.

The specimen sequenced was blood. The clonotype originates from a woman in her twenties or thirties with Graves' hyperthyroidism that later progressed to Graves' ophthalmopathy. V usage is TRBV6-1 and J usage is TRBJ1-5; D is ambiguous. This chain's CDR3 is CASSSGSQPQHF. The DNA of the CDR3 is TGTGCCAGCAGTTCTGGGAGTCAGCCCCAGCATTTT.